Listed here are 15 T cell receptor beta chains from one sample, sequenced in a study of T cell responses to AZD1222 COVID-19 vaccine. Here immunoSEQ multiplex PCR was the method, and the copy in TCRdb shows in-frame clones only, minus some. This repertoire shows some 94,000 clones, 85% to 95% found once; its top ten account for 9.5% to 15%. Specimen: peripheral blood, collected on day 0 of AZD1222 vaccination. The receptors were gathered from an adult in good health.

This chain links TRBV27 with TRBJ2-3; 7 nucleotides line up with TRBD1. The CDR3 spans 15 residues. With 3 bases clipped from V and 6 bases from J, the junction kept 9 bases outside the gene matches. The V gene's germline CDR1 is MNHEY and CDR2 SMNVEV (reference sequence). The CDR3: CASSFLGTVPDTQYF. The CDR3 DNA sequence: TGTGCCAGCAGTTTTCTCGGGACAGTCCCGGATACGCAGTATTTT.

The chain has TRBV1 and TRBJ1-3. TRBV1 is listed as a pseudogene. The CDR3 totals 19 residues. The CDR3 spells CTSSQVLIGQFHSGNTIYF. The DNA of the CDR3 is TGCACCAGCAGCCAAGTTTTAATAGGGCAGTTCCACTCTGGAAACACCATATATTTT.

V is TRBV7-9 and J is TRBJ2-1; no clear D gene. The length of the CDR3 is 12 residues. Trimming shortened V by 7 bases and J by 7 bases, and 11 bases separated the two germline ends. Germline V gene data show CDR1 as SEHNR and CDR2 as FQNEAQ (reference sequence). The CDR3 sequence: CASNLVGNEQFF. The CDR3 region has the DNA TGTGCCAGCAACCTAGTCGGGAATGAGCAGTTCTTC.

The chain is built from TRBV10-3 and TRBJ2-3, with TRBD2 matching 8 bases. The CDR3 covers 14 residues. Germline CDR1 and CDR2: ENHRY and SYGVKD. V lost 8 bases to trimming and J lost 3 bases; unmatched junction nucleotides: 7. Written as DNA, the CDR3 is TGTGCCATCGCTAGTCGGGGGGGGACAGATACGCAGTATTTT. Translated: CAIASRGGTDTQYF.

This sequence joins TRBV6-2 or TRBV6-3 and TRBJ1-2; TRBD1 matches at 7 bases. The CDR3 extends over 16 amino acids. V trimming: 4 bases; J trimming: 0 bases; junction bases outside the gene matches: 8. The germline V gene encodes CDR1 MNHEY and CDR2 SVGEGT. CDR3 amino acids: CASSFSRDSANYGYTF. CDR3 sequence (DNA): TGTGCCAGCAGTTTTTCCCGGGACAGCGCTAACTATGGCTACACCTTC.

The chain uses TRBV7-6 and TRBJ1-6, with a weak D call TRBD1 (6 bases). With 5 bases removed from V and 0 bases from J, the gap between germline ends came to 17 bases. The germline gives CDR1 SGHVS, CDR2 FNYEAQ. CDR3 length: 18 residues. CDR3 DNA sequence: TGTGCCAGCAGCGAAAGGGACATAATATTCTCCTATAATTCACCCCTCCACTTT. Its protein is CASSERDIIFSYNSPLHF. The full variable domain, its missing parts supplied by reference TRBV7-6 and TRBJ1-6, is GAGVSQSPRYKVTKRGQDVALRCDPISGHVSLYWYRQALGQGPEFLTYFNYEAQQDKSGLPNDRFSAERPEGSISTLTIQRTEQRDSAMYRCASSERDIIFSYNSPLHFGNGTRLTVT.

The V call is TRBV5-6, the J call TRBJ1-5; 8 nucleotides line up with TRBD1. The germline gives CDR1 SGHDT, CDR2 YYEEEE. Trimming removed 3 bases from V and 5 bases from J; junction bases left unmatched: 7. The CDR3 length is 15 residues. The CDR3 DNA is TGTGCCAGCAGCTCGGACAGGGCTTTAGATCAGCCCCAGCATTTT. Encoded protein: CASSSDRALDQPQHF.

The CDR3 spells CASSVGVANGGYTF. The CDR3 DNA sequence: TGTGCCAGCAGTGTGGGTGTCGCTAACGGTGGCTACACCTTC. The V gene is TRBV2, the J gene TRBJ1-2; D uncertain. Germline lookup yields CDR1 SNHLY and CDR2 FYNNEI. The CDR3 runs to 14 residues. V was pared by 4 bases and J by 7 bases, with 16 bases between.

The chain couples TRBV3-1 (or the pseudogene TRBV3-2) to TRBJ2-7; D not resolved. The CDR3 runs 12 residues. Trimming pared 1 base from V and 4 bases from J, leaving 5 bases between. Germline lookup yields CDR1 LGHDT and CDR2 YNNKEL (reference sequence). The CDR3 DNA follows: TGTGCCAGCAGCCAAGTGGGGTACGAGCAGTACTTC. Its translation is CASSQVGYEQYF.

This sequence joins TRBV5-6 and TRBJ2-7, with D perhaps TRBD2 (6 bases). Trimming removed 0 bases at V and 5 bases at J, with 12 bases between. Germline V gene data show CDR1 as SGHDT and CDR2 as YYEEEE. The CDR3 consists of 14 residues. DNA for the CDR3: TGTGCCAGCAGCTTGGTACACGGAGGGAACGAGCAGTACTTC. Translated: CASSLVHGGNEQYF. Full variable domain (outside the CDR3, taken from reference TRBV5-6 and TRBJ2-7): DAGVTQSPTHLIKTRGQQVTLRCSPKSGHDTVSWYQQALGQGPQFIFQYYEEEERQRGNFPDRFSGHQFPNYSSELNVNALLLGDSALYLCASSLVHGGNEQYFGPGTRLTVT.

The chain combines TRBV6-2 or TRBV6-3 with TRBJ2-1; 8 nucleotides agree with TRBD2. Germline assignment: CDR1 MNHEY and CDR2 SVGEGT. The CDR3 extends over 16 amino acids. Germline trimming cut 5 bases from V and 1 base from J; bases unmatched to any gene: 7. The CDR3 DNA follows: TGTGCCAGCAGTACTACCGGGACTAGATCCTACAATGAGCAGTTCTTC. This sequence encodes CASSTTGTRSYNEQFF.

This clone was observed a single time. CDR3 coding DNA: TGTGCCACCAGAGTAGGGGGGGAATCACCCCTCCACTTT. This translates into CATRVGGESPLHF. V gene TRBV15 combines with J gene TRBJ1-6; a possible D gene is TRBD1 (6 bases). V shed 6 bases and J shed 10 bases, with 13 bases lying between them. The CDR3 spans 13 residues. Germline CDR1 reads LNHNV; CDR2 reads YYDKDF (reference sequence). The whole variable domain, remainder taken from reference TRBV15 and TRBJ1-6, is DAMVIQNPRYQVTQFGKPVTLSCSQTLNHNVMYWYQQKSSQAPKLLFHYYDKDFNNEADTPDNFQSRRPNTSFCFLDIRSPGLGDTAMYLCATRVGGESPLHFGNGTRLTVT.

Worth noting for this clone: This same CDR3 is encoded by further DNA sequences in the sample. This chain uses TRBV3-1 (or the pseudogene TRBV3-2) with TRBJ1-1; D not certain. The CDR3 length is 13 residues. Germline V gene sequence: CDR1 LGHDT, CDR2 YNNKEL (reference sequence). V lost 3 bases to trimming and J lost 1 base, with 6 bases between them. The CDR3 DNA follows: TGTGCCAGCAGCCACCGGGGGAACACTGAAGCTTTCTTT. It yields the protein CASSHRGNTEAFF.

The chain couples TRBV13 to TRBJ1-2; TRBD1 aligns across 10 bases. The CDR3 is made up of 16 amino acids. CDR1 and CDR2 from the germline V gene are PRHDT and FYEKMQ (reference sequence). Trimming at V came to 7 bases and at J to 3 bases, leaving 11 bases not matched to a gene. The CDR3 reads CASTLPGTGDHYGYTF. CDR3 in DNA: TGTGCCAGCACTTTGCCTGGGACAGGGGATCACTATGGCTACACCTTC.

This chain connects TRBV14 to TRBJ1-2; D ambiguous. Per the germline V gene, CDR1 is SGHDN and CDR2 is FVKESK. V lost 1 base and J lost 7, with 13 bases in between. This CDR3 is built from 14 residues. The CDR3 nucleotides are TGTGCCAGCAGCCAAGGAAACACCTTGAGTGGCTACACCTTC. Encoded protein: CASSQGNTLSGYTF. The entire variable domain, with the rest obtained from reference TRBV14 and TRBJ1-2, is as follows: EAGVTQFPSHSVIEKGQTVTLRCDPISGHDNLYWYRRVMGKEIKFLLHFVKESKQDESGMPNNRFLAERTGGTYSTLKVQPAELEDSGVYFCASSQGNTLSGYTFGSGTRLTVV.